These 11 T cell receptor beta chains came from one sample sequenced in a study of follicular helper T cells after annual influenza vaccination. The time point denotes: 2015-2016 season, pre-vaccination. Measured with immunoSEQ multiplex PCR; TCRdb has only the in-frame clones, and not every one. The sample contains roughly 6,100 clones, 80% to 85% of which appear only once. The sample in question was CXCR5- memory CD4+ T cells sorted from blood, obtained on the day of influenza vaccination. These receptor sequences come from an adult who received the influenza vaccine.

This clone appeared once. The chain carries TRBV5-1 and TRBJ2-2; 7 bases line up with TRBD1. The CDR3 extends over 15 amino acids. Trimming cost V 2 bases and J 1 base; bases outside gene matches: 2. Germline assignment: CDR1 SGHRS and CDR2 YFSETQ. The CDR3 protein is CASSFRTGNTGELFF. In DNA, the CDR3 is TGCGCCAGCAGCTTCAGGACAGGGAACACCGGGGAGCTGTTTTTT.

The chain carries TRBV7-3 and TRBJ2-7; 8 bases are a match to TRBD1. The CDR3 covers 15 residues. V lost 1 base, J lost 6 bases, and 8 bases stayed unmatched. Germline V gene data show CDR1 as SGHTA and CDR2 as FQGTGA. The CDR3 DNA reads TGTGCCAGCAGCTTAAGCCCTAATCAGGGGGCCGAGCAGTACTTC. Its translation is CASSLSPNQGAEQYF.

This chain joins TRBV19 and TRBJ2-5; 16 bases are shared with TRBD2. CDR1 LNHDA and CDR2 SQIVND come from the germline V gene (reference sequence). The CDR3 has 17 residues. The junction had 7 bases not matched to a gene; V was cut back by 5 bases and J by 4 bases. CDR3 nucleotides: TGTGCCAGTAGTCCCTCGGGACTAGCGGGGGGGCGAGAGACCCAGTACTTC. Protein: CASSPSGLAGGRETQYF.

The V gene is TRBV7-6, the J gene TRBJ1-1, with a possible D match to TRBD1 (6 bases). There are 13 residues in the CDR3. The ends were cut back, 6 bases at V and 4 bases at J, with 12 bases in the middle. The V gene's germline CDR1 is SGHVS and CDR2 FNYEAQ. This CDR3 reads CASSSRGGTEAFF. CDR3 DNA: TGTGCCAGCAGTTCAAGGGGGGGCACTGAAGCTTTCTTT.

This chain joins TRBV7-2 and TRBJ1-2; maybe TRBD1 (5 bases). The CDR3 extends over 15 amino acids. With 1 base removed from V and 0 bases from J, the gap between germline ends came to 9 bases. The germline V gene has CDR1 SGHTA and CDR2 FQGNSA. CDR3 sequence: CASSLGQTSNYGYTF. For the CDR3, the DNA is TGTGCCAGCAGCTTAGGACAGACCTCTAACTATGGCTACACCTTC.

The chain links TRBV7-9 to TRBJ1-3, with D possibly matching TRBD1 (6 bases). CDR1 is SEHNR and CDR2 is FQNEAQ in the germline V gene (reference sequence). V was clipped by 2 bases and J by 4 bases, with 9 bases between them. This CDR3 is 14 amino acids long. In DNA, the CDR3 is TGTGCCAGCAGCTTAACAGGGTCAGGAAACACCATATATTTT. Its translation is CASSLTGSGNTIYF. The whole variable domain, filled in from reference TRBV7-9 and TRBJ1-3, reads DTGVSQNPRHKITKRGQNVTFRCDPISEHNRLYWYRQTLGQGPEFLTYFQNEAQLEKSRLLSDRFSAERPKGSFSTLEIQRTEQGDSAMYLCASSLTGSGNTIYFGEGSWLTVV.

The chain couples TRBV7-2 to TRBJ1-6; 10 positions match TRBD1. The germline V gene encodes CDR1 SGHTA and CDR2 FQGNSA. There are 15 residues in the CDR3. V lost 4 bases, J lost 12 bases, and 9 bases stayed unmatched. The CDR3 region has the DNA TGTGCCAGCAGCTCGCCGGACAGGGGGATTTTACCCCTCCACTTT. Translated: CASSSPDRGILPLHF.

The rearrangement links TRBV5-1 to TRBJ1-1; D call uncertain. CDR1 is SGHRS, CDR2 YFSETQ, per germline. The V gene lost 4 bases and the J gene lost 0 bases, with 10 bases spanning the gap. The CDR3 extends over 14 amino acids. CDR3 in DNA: TGCGCCAGCAGCCCATACAGCGTGAACACTGAAGCTTTCTTT. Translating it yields CASSPYSVNTEAFF.

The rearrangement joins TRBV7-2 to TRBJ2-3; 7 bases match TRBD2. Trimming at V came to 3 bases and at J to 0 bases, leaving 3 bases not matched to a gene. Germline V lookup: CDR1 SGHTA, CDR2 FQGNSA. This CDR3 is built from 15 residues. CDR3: CASSLRSGSTDTQYF. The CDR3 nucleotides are TGTGCCAGCAGCTTGCGTAGCGGGAGCACAGATACGCAGTATTTT.

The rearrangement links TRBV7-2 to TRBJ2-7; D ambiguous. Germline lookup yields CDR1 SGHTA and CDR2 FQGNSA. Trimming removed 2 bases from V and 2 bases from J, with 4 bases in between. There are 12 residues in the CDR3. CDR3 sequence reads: CASSLTTYEQYF. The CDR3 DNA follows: TGTGCCAGCAGCTTAACCACCTACGAGCAGTACTTC.

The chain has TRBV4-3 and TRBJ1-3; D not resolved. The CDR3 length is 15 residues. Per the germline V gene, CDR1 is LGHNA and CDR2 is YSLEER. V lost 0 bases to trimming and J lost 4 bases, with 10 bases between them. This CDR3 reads CASSQEPGKGNTIYF. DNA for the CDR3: TGCGCCAGCAGCCAAGAACCGGGGAAGGGAAACACCATATATTTT.